This T cell receptor (beta chain) appears in the sequencing data of a study of blood T cells in healthy people across ages. Per germline, CDR1 MNHEY and CDR2 SVGAGI. This CDR3 comprises 15 residues. Germline trimming cut 0 bases from V and 3 bases from J; bases unmatched to any gene: 1. Findings and caveats of the study: Older age went with lower TCR beta diversity per million T cells, in a roughly linear way. It was the long-lived donors that had more naive CD4+ cells and higher diversity than aged donors.

Each donor was a healthy Caucasian individual from Russia, aged roughly 6 to 90. This clonotype showed up many times. The antigen is unknown. Next came a second PCR, run for about 7 to 12 cycles, which used a sample-barcoded 5' primer along with a J-beta primer mix. From the 5' RACE reads, TCRdb called clonotypes with MiXCR, one entry per CDR3 protein. This repertoire shows about 730,000 distinct CDR3 sequences, around 46% found once; its top ten account for 20% to 25%. J is TRBJ1-1 and V is TRBV6-5, with 10 bases aligning to TRBD1. The receptor was derived from a woman aged 60-70 years in good health. The sequencing input was blood. DNA of the CDR3: TGTGCCAGCAGTTACTCGGACAGGGGGGACACTGAAGCTTTCTTT. Its translation is CASSYSDRGDTEAFF.